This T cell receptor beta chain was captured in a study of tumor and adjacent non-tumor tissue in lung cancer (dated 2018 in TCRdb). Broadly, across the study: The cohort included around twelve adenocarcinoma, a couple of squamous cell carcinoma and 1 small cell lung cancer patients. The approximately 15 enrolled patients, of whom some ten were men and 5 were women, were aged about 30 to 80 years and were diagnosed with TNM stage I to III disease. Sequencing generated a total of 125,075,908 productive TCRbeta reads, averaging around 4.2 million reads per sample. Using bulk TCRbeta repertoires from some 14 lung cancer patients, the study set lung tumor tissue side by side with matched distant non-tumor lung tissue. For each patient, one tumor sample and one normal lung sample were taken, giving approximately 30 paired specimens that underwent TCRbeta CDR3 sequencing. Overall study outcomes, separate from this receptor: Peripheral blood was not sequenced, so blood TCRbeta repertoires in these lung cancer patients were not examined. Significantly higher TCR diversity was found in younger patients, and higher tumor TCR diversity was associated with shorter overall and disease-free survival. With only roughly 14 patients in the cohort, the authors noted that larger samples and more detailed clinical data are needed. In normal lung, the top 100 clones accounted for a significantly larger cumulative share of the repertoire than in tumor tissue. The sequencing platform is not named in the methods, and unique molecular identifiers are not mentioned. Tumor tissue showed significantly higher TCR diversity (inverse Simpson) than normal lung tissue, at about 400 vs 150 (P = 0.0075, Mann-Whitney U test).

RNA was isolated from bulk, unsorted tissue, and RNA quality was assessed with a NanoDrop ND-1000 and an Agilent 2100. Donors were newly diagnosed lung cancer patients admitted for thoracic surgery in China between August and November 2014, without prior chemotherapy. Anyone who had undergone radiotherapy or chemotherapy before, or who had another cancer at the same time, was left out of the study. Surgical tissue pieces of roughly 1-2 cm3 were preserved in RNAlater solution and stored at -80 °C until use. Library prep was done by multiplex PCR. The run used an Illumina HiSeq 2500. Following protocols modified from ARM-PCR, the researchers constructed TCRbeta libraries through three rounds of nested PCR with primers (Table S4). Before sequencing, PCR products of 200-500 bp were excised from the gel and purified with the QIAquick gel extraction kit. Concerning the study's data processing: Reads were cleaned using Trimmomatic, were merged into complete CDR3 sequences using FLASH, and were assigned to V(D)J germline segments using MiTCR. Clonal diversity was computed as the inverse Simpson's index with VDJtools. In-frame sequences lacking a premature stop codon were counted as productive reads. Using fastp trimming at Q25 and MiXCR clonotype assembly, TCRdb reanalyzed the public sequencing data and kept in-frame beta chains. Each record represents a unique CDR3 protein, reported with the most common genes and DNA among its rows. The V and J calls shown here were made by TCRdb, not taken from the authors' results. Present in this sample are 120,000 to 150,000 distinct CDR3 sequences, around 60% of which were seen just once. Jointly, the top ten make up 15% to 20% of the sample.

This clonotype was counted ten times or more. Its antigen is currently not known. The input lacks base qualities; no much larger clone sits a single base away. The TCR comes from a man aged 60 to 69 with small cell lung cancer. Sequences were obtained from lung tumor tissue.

The nucleotide sequence reads TGCAGCGCTACCCGACCGTCCGCTGAAGCTTTCTTT. Its amino acids are CSATRPSAEAFF. This chain is built from TRBV29-1 and TRBJ1-1; the D gene cannot be named for sure. V loses 7 bases, J loses 6 bases, and the germline ends lie 15 bases apart. CDR1 SQVTM and CDR2 ANQGSEA were looked up in the germline V gene. Reading from cysteine to phenylalanine, the CDR3 counts 12 amino acids. Only the CDR3 DNA is retained, 36 bases long and in frame from the first base.